These 4 T cell receptor beta chains were all obtained from the same sample, sequenced in a study of cytomegalovirus exposure and HLA in healthy donors. Primers for the PCR totalled 60 Vbeta and 13 Jbeta. Profiling relied on immunoSEQ multiplex PCR, and the TCRdb table lists in-frame clones only, not all of them. The repertoire table contains about 75,000 clones. Sequencing was performed on PBMCs. The receptors were gathered from a young man in good health and CMV-seropositive.

V is TRBV7-9 and J is TRBJ1-1; D perhaps matches TRBD1 (6 bases). V lost 3 bases, J lost 6 bases, and 17 bases lay in between. The CDR3 consists of 15 residues. Germline V gene data show CDR1 as SEHNR and CDR2 as FQNEAQ (reference sequence). The CDR3 loop reads CASSFSRGRLPEAFF. CDR3 sequence (DNA): TGTGCCAGCAGCTTTTCCAGGGGTCGATTACCTGAAGCTTTCTTT.

The chain carries TRBV2 and TRBJ2-5; 8 bases are a match to TRBD1. The trim removed 11 bases at V and 5 bases at J, leaving 10 bases unmatched. Germline values: CDR1 SNHLY, CDR2 FYNNEI. This CDR3 is built from 13 residues. The CDR3 reads CASGDRSRETQYF. The CDR3 DNA reads TGTGCCTCAGGGGACAGGTCCAGGGAGACCCAGTACTTC.

The V call is TRBV10-1, the J call TRBJ2-1; TRBD2 matches at 16 bases. Looked up from germline, CDR1 is WNHNN and CDR2 is SYGVQD (reference sequence). Trimming removed 8 bases from V and 9 bases from J; junction bases left unmatched: 10. The CDR3 covers 16 residues. CDR3 loop: CASAPGLAGGPGEQFF. Here the CDR3 DNA reads TGCGCCAGCGCCCCGGGACTAGCGGGGGGGCCGGGTGAGCAGTTCTTC.

The rearrangement uses TRBV6-1 and TRBJ1-4; 10 nucleotides match TRBD1. Germline V gene data show CDR1 as MNHNS and CDR2 as SASEGT. CDR3 size: 16 residues. V dropped 4 bases and J dropped 3; count of bases not matched to a gene: 5. This chain's CDR3 is CASSVGTGAANEKLFF. The CDR3 region has the DNA TGTGCCAGCAGTGTAGGGACAGGGGCGGCTAATGAAAAACTGTTTTTT.